This is a list of T cell receptor beta chains from one sample in a study of OX40 agonist ivuxolimab in advanced cancers. Using immunoSEQ multiplex PCR, the repertoire was profiled, and TCRdb retains in-frame clones only, with some absent. The sample holds about 63,000 clones, roughly nine tenths seen once. The starting material was CD4+ or CD8+ T cells sorted from blood, obtained in a trial of the OX40 agonist ivuxolimab. The receptors stem from an adult with an advanced solid tumor such as melanoma, head and neck, liver or kidney cancer. The CDR3 runs from the conserved cysteine through the conserved F or W. Fields, in order: J gene, V gene, CDR3 protein.

j_call: TRBJ2-1; v_call: TRBV11-2; cdr3_aa: CASSLEQYNEQFF
j_call: TRBJ2-3; v_call: TRBV7-2; cdr3_aa: CASSLGTASTDTQYF
j_call: TRBJ2-7; v_call: TRBV27; cdr3_aa: CASRNRANYEQYF
j_call: TRBJ1-3; v_call: TRBV15; cdr3_aa: CATSSGTGMNTIYF
j_call: TRBJ2-1; v_call: TRBV27; cdr3_aa: CASSLLYIEQTTYNEQFF
j_call: TRBJ2-1; v_call: TRBV11-2; cdr3_aa: CASSFAINRYINEQFF
j_call: TRBJ2-7; v_call: TRBV28; cdr3_aa: CASSIQREVPYEQYF
j_call: TRBJ1-5; v_call: TRBV5-6; cdr3_aa: CASSLGGYSNQPQHF
j_call: TRBJ2-7; v_call: TRBV4-3; cdr3_aa: CASSQWGGQGSPYEQYF
j_call: TRBJ2-1; v_call: TRBV16; cdr3_aa: CASSQFGAHNEQFF
j_call: TRBJ2-1; v_call: TRBV25-1; cdr3_aa: CASSARTGSLEQFF
j_call: TRBJ2-1; v_call: TRBV27; cdr3_aa: CASTPAGLNNEQFF
j_call: TRBJ1-5; v_call: TRBV29-1; cdr3_aa: CSVVFVHSRGPTGSQHF
j_call: TRBJ1-5; v_call: TRBV23-1; cdr3_aa: CASSQSCGRDGKDSNQPQHF
j_call: TRBJ1-1; v_call: TRBV14; cdr3_aa: CASSRGRSNTEAFF
j_call: TRBJ2-1; v_call: TRBV29-1; cdr3_aa: CSVLLVISYNEQFF
j_call: TRBJ2-7; v_call: TRBV9; cdr3_aa: CASSRGTASYEQYF
j_call: TRBJ2-7; v_call: TRBV27; cdr3_aa: CASSLSPRGTYEQYF
j_call: TRBJ2-1; v_call: TRBV9; cdr3_aa: CASSVARRSSYNEQFF
j_call: TRBJ2-7; v_call: TRBV15; cdr3_aa: CATSGGLNEQYF
j_call: TRBJ2-1; v_call: TRBV29-1; cdr3_aa: CTLRKGFNEQFF
j_call: TRBJ2-1; v_call: TRBV15; cdr3_aa: CATSGRTGDEQFF
j_call: TRBJ1-3; v_call: TRBV4-3; cdr3_aa: CASSQDGFGNTIYF
j_call: TRBJ2-3; v_call: TRBV29-1; cdr3_aa: CSVVWLAASTDTQYF
j_call: TRBJ1-1; v_call: TRBV9; cdr3_aa: CASSVGDSAEAFF
j_call: TRBJ1-4; v_call: TRBV12-5; cdr3_aa: CASGSTPSGPNEKLFF
j_call: TRBJ2-7; v_call: TRBV18; cdr3_aa: CASSELRGGPYEQYF
j_call: TRBJ2-1; v_call: TRBV9; cdr3_aa: CASSPEGTGYNEQFF
j_call: TRBJ2-3; v_call: TRBV7-9; cdr3_aa: CASSLSAASTDTQYF
j_call: TRBJ2-3; v_call: TRBV5-1; cdr3_aa: CASSPGLAGGPDTQYF
j_call: TRBJ2-1; v_call: TRBV27; cdr3_aa: CASSPLAGGYNEQFF
j_call: TRBJ2-6; v_call: TRBV6-5; cdr3_aa: CASSYSGNGANVLTF
j_call: TRBJ2-7; v_call: TRBV29-1; cdr3_aa: CSAGTGVGEQYF
j_call: TRBJ2-2; v_call: TRBV7-6; cdr3_aa: CASSLSSSGTGELFF
j_call: TRBJ1-2; v_call: TRBV6-4; cdr3_aa: CASSYTTGGFNYGYTF
j_call: TRBJ2-3; v_call: TRBV9; cdr3_aa: CASSVASTDTQYF
j_call: TRBJ2-1; v_call: TRBV6-1; cdr3_aa: CASSESRGLWGEQFF
j_call: TRBJ2-6; v_call: TRBV27; cdr3_aa: CASGLVGANVLTF
j_call: TRBJ2-2; v_call: TRBV5-1; cdr3_aa: CASSFRLAGGGTGELFF
j_call: TRBJ2-1; v_call: TRBV27; cdr3_aa: CASSLPDSYNEQFF
j_call: TRBJ2-7; v_call: TRBV27; cdr3_aa: CASSSHLEGYEQYF
j_call: TRBJ2-5; v_call: TRBV9; cdr3_aa: CASSAGTAIKETQYF
j_call: TRBJ2-2; v_call: TRBV6-5; cdr3_aa: CASSYLQANTGELFF
j_call: TRBJ2-7; v_call: TRBV29-1; cdr3_aa: CSVVASPYEQYF
j_call: TRBJ2-7; v_call: TRBV7-9; cdr3_aa: CASSLESFLGEQYF
j_call: TRBJ1-2; v_call: TRBV30; cdr3_aa: CAWIQTGVYGYTF
j_call: TRBJ2-2; v_call: TRBV2; cdr3_aa: CASSEPGTPNTGELFF
j_call: TRBJ2-1; v_call: TRBV2; cdr3_aa: CASTGARGQFF
j_call: TRBJ2-7; v_call: TRBV7-2; cdr3_aa: CASSLSSGEQYF
j_call: TRBJ1-1; v_call: TRBV11-2; cdr3_aa: CASLSLGKHTEAFF
j_call: TRBJ1-2; v_call: TRBV19; cdr3_aa: CASSGTGAYGYTF
j_call: TRBJ2-5; v_call: TRBV7-3; cdr3_aa: CASSSTGVPETQYF
j_call: TRBJ2-7; v_call: TRBV4-2; cdr3_aa: CASSQDGGGREGRYEQYF